The 3 T cell receptor beta chains given below trace back to one sample, sequenced in a study of lymphopenia after photon versus proton radiotherapy (dated by TCRdb to about 2019). The library relied on the immunoSEQ multiplex PCR assay. The immuneACCESS repertoire file appears here via TCRdb, limited to in-frame rearrangements. These files lack a portion of the clones; in checked studies, under half of the deficit traces to unresolved V genes, and the cause of the others is not known. The sample data list 20,000 to 30,000 clones, and 90% of these were observed just once. The top ten hold 0.81% of the sample. The source was peripheral blood, collected from a patient treated with photon-based radiotherapy. The receptors stem from a woman between 50 and 59 years old with cholangiocarcinoma.

V gene TRBV10-2 combines with J gene TRBJ1-5; D is undetermined. CDR1 and CDR2 from the germline V gene are WSHSY and SAAADI. V was cut by 2 bases and J by 4 bases, with 9 bases left in between. The CDR3 runs 14 residues. The CDR3 sequence is CASSELSLNQPQHF. The CDR3 nucleotides are TGCGCCAGCAGTGAGCTCTCTTTAAATCAGCCCCAGCATTTT.

This clone was seen a handful of times. The V gene is TRBV2, the J gene TRBJ1-5; 7 bases align to TRBD1. Trimming took 9 bases from V and 3 from J; bases not matched to a gene: 5. Germline-derived CDR1 and CDR2 are SNHLY and FYNNEI. This CDR3 has 13 amino acids. The CDR3 here is CASSDRDNQPQHF. CDR3 nucleotide sequence: TGTGCCAGTTCTGACAGGGACAATCAGCCCCAGCATTTT.

This chain joins TRBV28 and TRBJ1-1; D not certain. The germline CDR1 and CDR2 sequences are MDHEN and SYDVKM. The CDR3 contains 14 residues. V lost 3 bases, J lost 2 bases, and 10 bases lay in between. The CDR3 region is CASSFIRKNTEAFF. The CDR3 coding sequence is TGTGCCAGCAGTTTCATACGTAAAAACACTGAAGCTTTCTTT.